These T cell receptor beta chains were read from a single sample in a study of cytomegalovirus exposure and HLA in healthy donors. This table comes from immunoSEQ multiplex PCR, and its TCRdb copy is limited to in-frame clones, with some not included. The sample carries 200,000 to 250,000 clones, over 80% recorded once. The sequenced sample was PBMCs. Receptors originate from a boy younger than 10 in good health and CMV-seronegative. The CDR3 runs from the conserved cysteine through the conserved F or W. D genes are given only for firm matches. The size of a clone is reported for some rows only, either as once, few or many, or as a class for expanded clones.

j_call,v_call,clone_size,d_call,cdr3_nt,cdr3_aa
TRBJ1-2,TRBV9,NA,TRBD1,TGTGCCAGCAGCGTGGGGACAGGCCTGGGCGATGGCTACACCTTC,CASSVGTGLGDGYTF
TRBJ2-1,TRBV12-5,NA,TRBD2,TGTGCTAGTGGTTTCAGAATTATGACTAGCGGGAGGATAGATGAGCAGTTCTTC,CASGFRIMTSGRIDEQFF
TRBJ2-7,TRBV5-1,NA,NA,TGCGCCAGCAGCTTGGGACCCCTACAGGACCTCTCCTACGAGCAGTACTTC,CASSLGPLQDLSYEQYF
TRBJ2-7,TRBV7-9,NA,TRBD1,TGTGCCAGCAGCATCCGGGACAGCTACGAGCAGTACTTC,CASSIRDSYEQYF
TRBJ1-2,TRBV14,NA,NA,TGTGCCAGCAGCCCGGGATGGGCAGGGGAAGGCTACACCTTC,CASSPGWAGEGYTF
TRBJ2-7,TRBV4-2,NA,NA,TGTGCCAGCAGCCAAGGATGGCTAGCGTTGACCGAGCAGTACTTC,CASSQGWLALTEQYF
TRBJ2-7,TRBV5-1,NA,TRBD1,TGCGCCAGCAGCCGGACAGGGGTCGACTACGAGCAGTACTTC,CASSRTGVDYEQYF
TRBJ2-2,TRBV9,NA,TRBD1,TGTGCCAGCAGCGCAGGGGGCGGTAGGACCGGGGAGCTGTTTTTT,CASSAGGGRTGELFF
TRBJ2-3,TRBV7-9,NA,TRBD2,TGTGCCAGCAGCTTAGGAAGGGGACTAGGGACAGATACGCAGTATTTT,CASSLGRGLGTDTQYF
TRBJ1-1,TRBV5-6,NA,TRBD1,TGTGCCAGCAGTTGGACGGCGACAGGGCTCCGCACTGAAGCTTTCTTT,CASSWTATGLRTEAFF
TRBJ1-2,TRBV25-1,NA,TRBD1,TGTGCCAGCAGCCCCGCACTGGGACAGGGGGCTCGTTATGGCTACACCTTC,CASSPALGQGARYGYTF
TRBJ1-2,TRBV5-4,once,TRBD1,TGTGCCAGCAGCCCAGACAGGGGGCATAACTATGGCTACACCTTC,CASSPDRGHNYGYTF
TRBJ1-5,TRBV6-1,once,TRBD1,TGTGCCAGCAGTGCAGGACAGGGTCGCCAGCCCCAGCATTTT,CASSAGQGRQPQHF
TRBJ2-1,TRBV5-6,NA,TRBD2,TGTGCCAGCAGCTTGCGGGCTAGCGGAGGTGGTGAGCAGTTCTTC,CASSLRASGGGEQFF
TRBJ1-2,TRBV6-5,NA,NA,TGTGCCAGCAGAATCCTTGGCGGGGGCTCGGGCTACACCTTC,CASRILGGGSGYTF
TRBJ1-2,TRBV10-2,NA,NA,TGCGCCAGCAGTGAGTCGGCTCTAGGCAGGGGAGTTGAAGGCTACACCTTC,CASSESALGRGVEGYTF
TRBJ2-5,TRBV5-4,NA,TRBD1,TGTGCCAGCAGCCCGGGACAGTCTCGGGAGACCCAGTACTTC,CASSPGQSRETQYF
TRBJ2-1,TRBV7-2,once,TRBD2,TGTGCCAGCAGCTTAGTGGCGGGAGGGCATAATGAGCAGTTCTTC,CASSLVAGGHNEQFF
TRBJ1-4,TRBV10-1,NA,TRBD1,TGCGCCAGCAGCCAGGGGGCGACTAATGAAAAACTGTTTTTT,CASSQGATNEKLFF
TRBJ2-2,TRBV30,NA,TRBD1,TGTGCCTGGAGTCGACAACTCGACAGGGGGGAGAACACCGGGGAGCTGTTTTTT,CAWSRQLDRGENTGELFF
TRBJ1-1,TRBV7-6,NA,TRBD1,TGTGCCAGCAGCCCGCGACAGGGGCCTTCTCACACTGAAGCTTTCTTT,CASSPRQGPSHTEAFF
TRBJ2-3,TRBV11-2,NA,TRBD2,TGTGCCAGCAGCTTCTTCGGGAGGGCCACAGATACGCAGTATTTT,CASSFFGRATDTQYF
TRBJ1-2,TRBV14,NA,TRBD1,TGTGCCAGCAGCCAGGGGACAGCCTATGGCTACACCTTC,CASSQGTAYGYTF
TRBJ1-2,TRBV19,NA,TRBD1,TGTGCCAGTAGTAGCGGGACAGTCTATGGCTACACCTTC,CASSSGTVYGYTF
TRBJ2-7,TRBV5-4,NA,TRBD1,TGTGCCAGCAGCTTGGTCCCTGCCGGGACAGGGGTATCCTACGAGCAGTACTTC,CASSLVPAGTGVSYEQYF